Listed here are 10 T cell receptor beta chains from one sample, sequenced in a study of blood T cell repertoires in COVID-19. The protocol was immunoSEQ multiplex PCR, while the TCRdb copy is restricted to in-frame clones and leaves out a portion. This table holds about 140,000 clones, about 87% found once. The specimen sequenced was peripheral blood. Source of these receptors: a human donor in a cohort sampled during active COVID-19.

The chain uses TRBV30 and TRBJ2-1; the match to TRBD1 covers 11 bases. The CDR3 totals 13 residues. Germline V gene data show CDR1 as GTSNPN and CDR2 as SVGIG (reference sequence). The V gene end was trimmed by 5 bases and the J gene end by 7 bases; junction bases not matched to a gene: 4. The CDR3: CAWGQGARNEQFF. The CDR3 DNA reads TGTGCCTGGGGACAGGGGGCAAGGAATGAGCAGTTCTTC.

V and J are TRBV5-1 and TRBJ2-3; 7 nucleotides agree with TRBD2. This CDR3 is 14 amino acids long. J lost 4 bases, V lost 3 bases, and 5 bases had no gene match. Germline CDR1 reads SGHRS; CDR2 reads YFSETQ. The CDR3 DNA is TGCGCCAGCAGCTCCGGACTAGATCCAGATACGCAGTATTTT. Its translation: CASSSGLDPDTQYF.

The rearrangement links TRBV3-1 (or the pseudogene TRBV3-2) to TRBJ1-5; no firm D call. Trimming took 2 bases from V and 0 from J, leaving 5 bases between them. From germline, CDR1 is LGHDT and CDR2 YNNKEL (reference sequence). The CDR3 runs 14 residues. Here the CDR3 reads CASSQQDSNQPQHF. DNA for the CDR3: TGTGCCAGCAGCCAACAGGATAGCAATCAGCCCCAGCATTTT.

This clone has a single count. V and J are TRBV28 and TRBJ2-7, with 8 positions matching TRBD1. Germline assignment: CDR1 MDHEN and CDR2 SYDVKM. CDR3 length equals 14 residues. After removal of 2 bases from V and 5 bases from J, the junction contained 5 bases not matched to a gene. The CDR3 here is CASSLRTGSHEQYF. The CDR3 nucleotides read TGTGCCAGCAGTTTAAGGACAGGGTCCCACGAGCAGTACTTC.

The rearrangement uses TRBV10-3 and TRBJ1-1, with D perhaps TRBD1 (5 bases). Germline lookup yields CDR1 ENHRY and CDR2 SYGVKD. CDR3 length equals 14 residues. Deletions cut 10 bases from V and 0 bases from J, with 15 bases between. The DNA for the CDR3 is TGTGCCACCTGGGGGGGTCGGGTGAACACTGAAGCTTTCTTT. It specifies CATWGGRVNTEAFF.

CDR3 DNA sequence: TGTGCCAGCAGCAAGACTAGCGGTATCTATGAGCAGTTCTTC. This translates into CASSKTSGIYEQFF. The chain carries TRBV7-3 and TRBJ2-1, with TRBD2 matching 9 bases. This CDR3 contains 14 residues. After removal of 5 bases from V and 8 bases from J, the junction contained 7 bases not matched to a gene. The germline V gene has CDR1 SGHTA and CDR2 FQGTGA.

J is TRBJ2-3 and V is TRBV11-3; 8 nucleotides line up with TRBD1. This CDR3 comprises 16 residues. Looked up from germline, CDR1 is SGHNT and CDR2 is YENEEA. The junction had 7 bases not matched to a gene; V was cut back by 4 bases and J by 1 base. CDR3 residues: CASSSPRTGCTDTQYF. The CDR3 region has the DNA TGTGCCAGCAGCTCGCCCCGGACAGGGTGCACAGATACGCAGTATTTT.

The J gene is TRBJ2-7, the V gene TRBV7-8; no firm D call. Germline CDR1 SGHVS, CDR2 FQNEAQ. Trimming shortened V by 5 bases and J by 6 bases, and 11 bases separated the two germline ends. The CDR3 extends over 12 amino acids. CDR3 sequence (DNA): TGTGCCAGCAGCCCCCCCCTCGGCGAGCAGTACTTC. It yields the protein CASSPPLGEQYF.

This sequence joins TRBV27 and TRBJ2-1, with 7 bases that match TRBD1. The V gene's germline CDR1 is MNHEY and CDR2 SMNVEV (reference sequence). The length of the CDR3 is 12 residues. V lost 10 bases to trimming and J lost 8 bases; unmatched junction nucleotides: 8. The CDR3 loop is CATATGLDEQFF. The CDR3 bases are TGTGCCACCGCGACAGGGTTGGATGAGCAGTTCTTC.

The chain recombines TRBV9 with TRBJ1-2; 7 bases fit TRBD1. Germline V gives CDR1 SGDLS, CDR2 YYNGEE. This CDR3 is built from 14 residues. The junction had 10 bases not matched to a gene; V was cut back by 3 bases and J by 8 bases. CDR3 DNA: TGTGCCAGCAGCGACCTTGAGGGGGCCGGGGGCTACACCTTC. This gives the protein CASSDLEGAGGYTF.